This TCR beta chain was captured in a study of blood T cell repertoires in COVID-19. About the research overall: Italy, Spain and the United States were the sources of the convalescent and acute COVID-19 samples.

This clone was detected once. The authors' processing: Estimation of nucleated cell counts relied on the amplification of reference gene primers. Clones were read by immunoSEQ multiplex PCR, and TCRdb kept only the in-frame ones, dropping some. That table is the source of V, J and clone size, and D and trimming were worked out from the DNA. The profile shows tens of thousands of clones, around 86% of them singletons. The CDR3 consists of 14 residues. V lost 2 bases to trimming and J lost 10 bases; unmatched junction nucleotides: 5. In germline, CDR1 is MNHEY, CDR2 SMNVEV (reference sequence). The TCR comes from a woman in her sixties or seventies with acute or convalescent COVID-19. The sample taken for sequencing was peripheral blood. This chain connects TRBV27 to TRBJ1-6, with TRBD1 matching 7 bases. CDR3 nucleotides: TGTGCCAGCAGTTTAGACAGGGTTGGGTCACCCCTCCACTTT. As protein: CASSLDRVGSPLHF.